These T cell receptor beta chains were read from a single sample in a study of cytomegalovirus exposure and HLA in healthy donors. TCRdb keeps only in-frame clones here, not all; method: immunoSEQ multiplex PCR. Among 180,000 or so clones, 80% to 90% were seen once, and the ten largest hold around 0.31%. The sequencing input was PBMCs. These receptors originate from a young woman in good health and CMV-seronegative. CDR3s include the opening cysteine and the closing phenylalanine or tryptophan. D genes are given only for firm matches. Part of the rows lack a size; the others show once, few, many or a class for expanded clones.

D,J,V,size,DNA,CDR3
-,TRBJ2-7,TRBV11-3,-,TGTGCCAGCAGCTCATCTAGTACCTACGAGCAGTACTTC,CASSSSSTYEQYF
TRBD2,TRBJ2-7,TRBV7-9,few,TGTGCCAGCAGCTTATCGGGAGGAGTATACGAGCAGTACTTC,CASSLSGGVYEQYF
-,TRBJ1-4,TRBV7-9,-,TGTGCCAGCAGCCCCCCGGAGGGGAGGGCGAGTGATGAAAAACTGTTTTTT,CASSPPEGRASDEKLFF
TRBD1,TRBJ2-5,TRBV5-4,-,TGTGCCAGCAGTCGCCGGGACAGAGAAGAGACCCAGTACTTC,CASSRRDREETQYF
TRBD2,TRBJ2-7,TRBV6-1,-,TGTGCCAGCAGTATTAGCGGGGGGACCTACGAGCAGTACTTC,CASSISGGTYEQYF
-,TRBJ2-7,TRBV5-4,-,TGTGCCAGCAGCGTGGGGCTAGAGGCCGAGCAGTACTTC,CASSVGLEAEQYF
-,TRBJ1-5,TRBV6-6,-,TGTGCCAGCAGTAGCCCTCAGGGTCGACATCAGCCCCAGCATTTT,CASSSPQGRHQPQHF
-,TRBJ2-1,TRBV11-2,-,TGTGCCAGCAGCTCCTCCGCTGGACAGTACAATGAGCAGTTCTTC,CASSSSAGQYNEQFF
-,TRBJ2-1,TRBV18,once,TGTGCCAGCTCAGGTGGTAGGGACACAAATGAGCAGTTCTTC,CASSGGRDTNEQFF
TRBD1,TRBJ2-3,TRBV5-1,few,TGCGCCAGCAGCTCCCTCAGGGGGACAGATACGCAGTATTTT,CASSSLRGTDTQYF
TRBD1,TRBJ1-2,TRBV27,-,TGTGCCAGCAGCAAAAGACAGGGGAACTATGGCTACACCTTC,CASSKRQGNYGYTF
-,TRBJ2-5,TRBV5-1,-,TGCGCCAGCAGCTCCCAGGGGACCCAAGAGACCCAGTACTTC,CASSSQGTQETQYF
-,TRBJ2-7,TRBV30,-,TGTGCCTGGGCCCACTGGGCGTCCTCCTACGAGCAGTACTTC,CAWAHWASSYEQYF
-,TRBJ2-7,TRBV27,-,TGTGCCAGCAGTCTCAGACCGCAGGGCTACGAGCAGTACTTC,CASSLRPQGYEQYF
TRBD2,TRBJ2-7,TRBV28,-,TGTGCCAGCAGTTCCCCCGGGACTAGCGGGAGTAGCTACGAGCAGTACTTC,CASSSPGTSGSSYEQYF
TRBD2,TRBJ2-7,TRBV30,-,TGTGCCTGGAACCCTCCGGGGGGGGGCGACGAGCAGTACTTC,CAWNPPGGGDEQYF
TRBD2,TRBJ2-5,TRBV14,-,TGTGCCAGCAGCCAAACGGGAGGCCCTCAAGAGACCCAGTACTTC,CASSQTGGPQETQYF
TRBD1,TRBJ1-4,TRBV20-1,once,TGCAGTGCTAGCGGGACAGGAAAACTGTTTTTT,CSASGTGKLFF
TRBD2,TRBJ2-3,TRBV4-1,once,TGCGCCAGCAGCCAAGATAAAGCGTGGGCTAGCGGGAAGATATCAACGCAGTATTTT,CASSQDKAWASGKISTQYF
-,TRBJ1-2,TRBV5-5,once,TGTGCCAGCAGCTCCTATATCCCCCAGGGCCGTGGCTACACCTTC,CASSSYIPQGRGYTF
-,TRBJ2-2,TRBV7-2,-,TGTGCCAGCAGCTTAGACCCGGGATCCTTAAGTGTAGGGGAGCTGTTTTTT,CASSLDPGSLSVGELFF
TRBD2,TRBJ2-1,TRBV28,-,TGTGCCAGCAGAACTAGCGGGAGATACAATGAGCAGTTCTTC,CASRTSGRYNEQFF
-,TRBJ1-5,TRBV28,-,TGTACCAGCAGCGGGTACTACCACAATCAGCCCCAGCATTTT,CTSSGYYHNQPQHF
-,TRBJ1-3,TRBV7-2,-,TGTGCCAGCAGCCCGGGGGGTGGTGGAAACACCATATATTTT,CASSPGGGGNTIYF
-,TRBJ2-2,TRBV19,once,TGTGCCAGCGTGAGGCCCACCGGGGAGCTGTTTTTT,CASVRPTGELFF
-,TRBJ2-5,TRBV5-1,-,TGCGCCAGCAGCTATCAGGCAGGAGAGACCCAGTACTTC,CASSYQAGETQYF
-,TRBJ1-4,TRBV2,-,TGTGCCAGCAATCCCGGGCGGGCAGTAGGAGAAAAACTGTTTTTT,CASNPGRAVGEKLFF
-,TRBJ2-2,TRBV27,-,TGTGCCAGCAGTTTATCGGAGCTAGTTCTAGAGGGGAACACCGGGGAGCTGTTTTTT,CASSLSELVLEGNTGELFF
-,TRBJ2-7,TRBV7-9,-,TGTGCCAGCAGCCTCCCGGGGGCCTACGAGCAGTACTTC,CASSLPGAYEQYF
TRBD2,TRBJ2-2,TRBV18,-,TGTGCCAGCTCACCAGTTCTAGCGGGCAACACCGGGGAGCTGTTTTTT,CASSPVLAGNTGELFF
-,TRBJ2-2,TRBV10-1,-,TGCGCCAGCAGTGACGGGAGCATCACCGGGGAGCTGTTTTTT,CASSDGSITGELFF
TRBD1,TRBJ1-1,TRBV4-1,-,TGCGCCAGCAGCCACCCCGGGACAGGGCTTGAAGCTTTCTTT,CASSHPGTGLEAFF
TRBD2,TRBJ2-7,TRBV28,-,TGTGCCAGCAGCCCGCCCGGACTAGTTTACGAGCAGTACTTC,CASSPPGLVYEQYF
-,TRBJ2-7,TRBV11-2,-,TGTGCCACCGAGACAGGTCAGATCTACGAGCAGTACTTC,CATETGQIYEQYF
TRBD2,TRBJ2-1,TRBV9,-,TGTGCCAGCAGCATCCGGAGCGGGAGGGCCAGCAATGAGCAGTTCTTC,CASSIRSGRASNEQFF
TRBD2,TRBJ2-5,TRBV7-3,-,TGTGCCAGCAGCTTAGGGGTAGCGGGGGGGCTTCTGGAGACCCAGTACTTC,CASSLGVAGGLLETQYF
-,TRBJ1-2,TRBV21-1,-,TGTGCCAGCAGCGAACCTGAATTTAGGACAATCGACTATGGCTACACCTTC,CASSEPEFRTIDYGYTF
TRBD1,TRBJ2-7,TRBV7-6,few,TGTGCCAGCAGCTTCGGGACAGGGGGCGAATACGAGCAGTACTTC,CASSFGTGGEYEQYF
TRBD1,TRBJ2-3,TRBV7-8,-,TGTGCCAGCAGCTTAGTTCGGACAGGGGGTAGCACAGATACGCAGTATTTT,CASSLVRTGGSTDTQYF
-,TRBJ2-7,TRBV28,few,TGTGCCAGCAGTTTCGGGCAGGGTCCCTACGAGCAGTACTTC,CASSFGQGPYEQYF
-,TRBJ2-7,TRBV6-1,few,TGTGCCAGCAGTGAAGGGCTTCTCTACGAGCAGTACTTC,CASSEGLLYEQYF
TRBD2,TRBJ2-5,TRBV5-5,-,TGTGCCAGCAGCTGGACCGGGACTAGCGGTTGGGAGACCCAGTACTTC,CASSWTGTSGWETQYF
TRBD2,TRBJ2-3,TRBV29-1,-,TGCAGCGTCCTGGGACTAGCGGGACGCGAGACAGATACGCAGTATTTT,CSVLGLAGRETDTQYF
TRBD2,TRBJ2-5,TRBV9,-,TGTGCCAGCAGCGTAGCGGGGGGGAGGGCGGGTGAGACCCAGTACTTC,CASSVAGGRAGETQYF
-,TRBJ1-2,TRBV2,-,TGTGCCAGCAGTGAAGGGGACTTGGGATATGGCTACACCTTC,CASSEGDLGYGYTF
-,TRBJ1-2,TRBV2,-,TGTGCCAGTCAGGGTCAGGGCTACACCTTC,CASQGQGYTF
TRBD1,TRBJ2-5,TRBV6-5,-,TGTGCCAGCAGTCTGACAGGGATGAAAGAGACCCAGTACTTC,CASSLTGMKETQYF
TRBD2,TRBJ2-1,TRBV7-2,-,TGTGCCAGCAGCCGGGGACTAGCGGGAGGTAATGAGCAGTTCTTC,CASSRGLAGGNEQFF
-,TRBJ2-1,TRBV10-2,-,TGCGCCAGCTGCGGGGGCGCATACAATGAGCAGTTCTTC,CASCGGAYNEQFF